This T cell receptor beta chain was sequenced during a study of T cells after yellow fever vaccination. About the research overall: Preparation used SMART-Seq v4 Ultra Low Input for the low-cell-number fractions.

The study's findings and limits: On re-exposure, the response was weaker but peaked faster, at day 5 versus 15.

The germline V and J ends were trimmed by 0 bases and 4 bases, with 11 bases remaining between them. CDR3 length equals 15 residues. CDR1 is LGHNA and CDR2 is YSLEER in the germline V gene. TCRdb reprocessed the 5' RACE reads via MiXCR and lists one record per CDR3 protein. The repertoire holds approximately 510,000 distinct CDR3 sequences, 20% to 25% seen once, with less than 20% in the top ten. A note on this clonotype: Antigen specificity is unknown.

Specimen: PBMCs, collected about 20 days after the first yellow fever vaccination. The J gene is TRBJ2-3, the V gene TRBV4-3; D may be TRBD1 (6 bases). This TCR was recovered from a man aged 18 to 29 who received the YFV17D yellow fever vaccine. DNA of the CDR3: TGCGCCAGCAGCCAAGATCATGGGGGCGCAGATACGCAGTATTTT. Its translation is CASSQDHGGADTQYF.